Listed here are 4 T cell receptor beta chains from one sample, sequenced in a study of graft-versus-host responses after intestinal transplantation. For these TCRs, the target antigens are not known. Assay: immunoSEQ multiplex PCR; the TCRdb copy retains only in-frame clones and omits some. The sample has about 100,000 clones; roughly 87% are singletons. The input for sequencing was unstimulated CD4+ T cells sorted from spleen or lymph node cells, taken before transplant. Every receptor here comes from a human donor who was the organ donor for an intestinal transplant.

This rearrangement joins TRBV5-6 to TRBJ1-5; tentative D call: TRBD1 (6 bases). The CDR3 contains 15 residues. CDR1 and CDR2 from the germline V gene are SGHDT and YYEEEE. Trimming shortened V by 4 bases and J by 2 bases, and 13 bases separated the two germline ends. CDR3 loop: CASSLRSGGNQPQHF. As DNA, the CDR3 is TGTGCCAGCAGCCTGAGGTCAGGGGGCAATCAGCCCCAGCATTTT.

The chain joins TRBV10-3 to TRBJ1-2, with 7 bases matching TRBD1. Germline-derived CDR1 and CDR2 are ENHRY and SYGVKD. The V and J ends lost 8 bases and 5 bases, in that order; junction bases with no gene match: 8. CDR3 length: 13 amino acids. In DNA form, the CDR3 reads TGTGCCATCCACGGACAGGAAGGTTATGGCTACACCTTC. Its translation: CAIHGQEGYGYTF.

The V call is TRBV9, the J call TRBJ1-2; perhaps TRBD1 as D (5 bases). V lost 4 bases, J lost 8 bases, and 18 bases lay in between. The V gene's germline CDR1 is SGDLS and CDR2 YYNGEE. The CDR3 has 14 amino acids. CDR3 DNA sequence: TGTGCCAGCAGCCCCCTGGGGGGTCAGCGGGGCTACACCTTC. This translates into CASSPLGGQRGYTF. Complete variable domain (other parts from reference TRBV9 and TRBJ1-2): DSGVTQTPKHLITATGQRVTLRCSPRSGDLSVYWYQQSLDQGLQFLIQYYNGEERAKGNILERFSAQQFPDLHSELNLSSLELGDSALYFCASSPLGGQRGYTFGSGTRLTVV.

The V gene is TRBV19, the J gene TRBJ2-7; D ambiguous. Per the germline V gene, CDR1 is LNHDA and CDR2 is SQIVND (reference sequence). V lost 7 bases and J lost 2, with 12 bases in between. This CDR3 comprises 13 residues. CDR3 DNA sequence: TGTGCCAGTATCACACACCTGACCTACGAGCAGTACTTC. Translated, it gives CASITHLTYEQYF. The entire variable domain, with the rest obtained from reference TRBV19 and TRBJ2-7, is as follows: DGGITQSPKYLFRKEGQNVTLSCEQNLNHDAMYWYRQDPGQGLRLIYYSQIVNDFQKGDIAEGYSVSREKKESFPLTVTSAQKNPTAFYLCASITHLTYEQYFGPGTRLTVT.